This T cell receptor beta chain was documented in a study of T cell responses to AZD1222 COVID-19 vaccine. A word on this clone: Its antigen is not identified.

General study findings and limits: The donor cohort was predominantly white British with a female majority, and clonal diversity may have been underestimated. Unmutated variant regions are reportedly the target of nearly half of TCRs that are spike-specific. CD4 TCRs covered the whole spike, strongest at regions 160-218 and 743-854. Only 5 to 7 individuals given AZD1222 were seropositive at baseline.

CDR3 length: 14 residues. Trimming removed 7 bases at V and 3 bases at J, with 13 bases between. Per the germline V gene, CDR1 is SGHRS and CDR2 is YFSETQ. Libraries were prepared by immunoSEQ multiplex PCR; TCRdb keeps only in-frame clonotypes and omits some of them. The table includes 150,000 to 200,000 clones, approximately 90% detected once. Sample: peripheral blood, taken 28 days after the second AZD1222 dose. The TCR sequence derives from an adult who received the AZD1222 COVID-19 vaccine. The V and J genes are TRBV5-1 and TRBJ1-4, with a tentative D call TRBD1 (6 bases). The DNA for the CDR3 is TGCGCCAGCTCTAGACAGGCCTCTAATGAAAAACTGTTTTTT. Residues: CASSRQASNEKLFF.